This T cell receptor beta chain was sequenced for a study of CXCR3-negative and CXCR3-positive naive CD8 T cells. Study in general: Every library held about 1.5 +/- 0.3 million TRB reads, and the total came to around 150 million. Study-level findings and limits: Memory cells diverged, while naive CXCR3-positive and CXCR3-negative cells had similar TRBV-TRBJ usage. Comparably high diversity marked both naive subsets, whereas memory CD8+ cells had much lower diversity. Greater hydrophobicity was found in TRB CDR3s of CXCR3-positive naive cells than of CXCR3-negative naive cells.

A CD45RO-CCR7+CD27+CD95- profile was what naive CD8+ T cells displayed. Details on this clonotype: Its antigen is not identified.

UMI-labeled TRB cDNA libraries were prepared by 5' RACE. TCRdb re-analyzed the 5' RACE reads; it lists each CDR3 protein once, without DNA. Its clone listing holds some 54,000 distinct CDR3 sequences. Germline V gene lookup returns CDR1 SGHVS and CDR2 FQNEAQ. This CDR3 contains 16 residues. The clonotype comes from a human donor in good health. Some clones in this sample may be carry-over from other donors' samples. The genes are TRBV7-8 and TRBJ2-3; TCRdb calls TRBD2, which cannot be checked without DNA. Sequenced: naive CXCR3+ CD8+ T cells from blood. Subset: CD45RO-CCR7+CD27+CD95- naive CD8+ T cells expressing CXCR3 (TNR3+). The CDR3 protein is CASSLDLAGPLNTQYF. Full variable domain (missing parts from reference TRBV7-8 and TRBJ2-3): GAGVSQSPRYKVAKRGQDVALRCDPISGHVSLFWYQQALGQGPEFLTYFQNEAQLDKSGLPSDRFFAERPEGSVSTLKIQRTQQEDSAVYLCASSLDLAGPLNTQYFGPGTRLTVL.